This T cell receptor (beta chain) derives from a study of T cell responses to AZD1222 COVID-19 vaccine. Across the whole study: Pooled together were second doses at about 4 or about 12 weeks.

Comments on this clone: No antigen is known for it.

Repertoires were generated with immunoSEQ multiplex PCR, while TCRdb's copy carries only in-frame clones and drops some. Counted here are 65,000 to 75,000 clones, 65% to 90% occurring once; the ten biggest clones make up under 7%. Study-level points and caveats: Only a handful of AZD1222 recipients were seropositive at baseline. Close to half of spike-specific TCRs reportedly recognize unmutated variant regions. White British donors predominated, females outnumbered males, and clonal diversity was possibly underestimated.

Trimming took off 0 bases at V and 4 bases at J, with 6 bases between the two ends. Germline V gene data show CDR1 as SGHVS and CDR2 as FNYEAQ. This CDR3 contains 13 residues. V is TRBV7-6 and J is TRBJ1-1; D gene unclear. Specimen: peripheral blood, collected on day 0 of AZD1222 vaccination. The sequence was obtained from an adult in good health. This CDR3 is CASSLAGITEAFF. CDR3 DNA: TGTGCCAGCAGCTTAGCAGGGATCACTGAAGCTTTCTTT.